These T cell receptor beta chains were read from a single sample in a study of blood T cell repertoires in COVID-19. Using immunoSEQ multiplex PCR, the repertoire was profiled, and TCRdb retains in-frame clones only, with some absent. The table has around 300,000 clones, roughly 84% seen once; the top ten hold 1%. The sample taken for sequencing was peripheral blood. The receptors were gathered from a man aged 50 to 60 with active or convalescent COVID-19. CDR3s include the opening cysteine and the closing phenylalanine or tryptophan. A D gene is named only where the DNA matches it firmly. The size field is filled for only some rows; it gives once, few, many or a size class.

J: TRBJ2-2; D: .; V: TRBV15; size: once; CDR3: CATSRDQNTGELFF; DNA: TGTGCCACCAGCAGAGATCAGAACACCGGGGAGCTGTTTTTT
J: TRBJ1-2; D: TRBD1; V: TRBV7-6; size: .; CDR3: CASSLAPGQGDYGYTF; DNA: TGTGCCAGCAGCTTAGCTCCTGGACAGGGTGACTATGGCTACACCTTC
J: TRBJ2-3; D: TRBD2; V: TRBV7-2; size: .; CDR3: CASSLSAGEADTQYF; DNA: TGTGCCAGCAGCTTAAGCGCGGGAGAGGCAGATACGCAGTATTTT
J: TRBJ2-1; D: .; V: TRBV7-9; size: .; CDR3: CASSPSVGGSDLRSNEQFF; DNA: TGTGCCAGCAGCCCGTCGGTAGGGGGTTCGGATCTACGAAGCAATGAGCAGTTCTTC
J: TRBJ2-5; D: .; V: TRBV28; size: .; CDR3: CASRLQGEETQYF; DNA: TGTGCCAGCAGGCTTCAAGGGGAAGAGACCCAGTACTTC
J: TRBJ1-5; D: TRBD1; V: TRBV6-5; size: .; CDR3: CASSKDRGGYQPQHF; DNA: TGTGCCAGCAGTAAGGACAGGGGTGGGTATCAGCCCCAGCATTTT
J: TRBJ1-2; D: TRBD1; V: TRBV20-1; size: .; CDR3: CSASPTGNYGYTF; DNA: TGCAGTGCTAGTCCGACAGGGAACTATGGCTACACCTTC
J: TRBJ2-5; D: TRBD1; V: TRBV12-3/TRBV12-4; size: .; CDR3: CASRRTGETQYF; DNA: TGTGCCAGCAGAAGGACAGGAGAGACCCAGTACTTC
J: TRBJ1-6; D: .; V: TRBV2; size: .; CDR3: CASTDNYNSPLHF; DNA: TGTGCCAGCACCGACAACTATAATTCACCCCTCCACTTT
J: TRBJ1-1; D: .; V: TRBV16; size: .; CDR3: CASSQSFQNTEAFF; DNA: TGTGCCAGCAGCCAATCTTTTCAGAACACTGAAGCTTTCTTT